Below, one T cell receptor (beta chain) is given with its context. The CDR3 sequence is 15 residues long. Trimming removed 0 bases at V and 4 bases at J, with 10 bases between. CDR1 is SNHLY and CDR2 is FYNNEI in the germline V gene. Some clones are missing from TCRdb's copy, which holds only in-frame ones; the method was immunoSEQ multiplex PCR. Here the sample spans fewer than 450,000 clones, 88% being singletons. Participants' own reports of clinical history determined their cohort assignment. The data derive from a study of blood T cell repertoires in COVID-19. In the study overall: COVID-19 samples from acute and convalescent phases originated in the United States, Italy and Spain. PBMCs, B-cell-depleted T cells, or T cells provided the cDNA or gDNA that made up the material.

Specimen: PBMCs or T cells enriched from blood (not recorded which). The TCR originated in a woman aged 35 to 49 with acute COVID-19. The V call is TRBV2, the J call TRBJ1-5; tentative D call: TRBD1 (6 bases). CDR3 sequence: CASSEAGQQNQPQHF. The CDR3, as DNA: TGTGCCAGCAGTGAAGCGGGACAACAGAATCAGCCCCAGCATTTT. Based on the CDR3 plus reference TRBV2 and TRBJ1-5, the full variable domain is EPEVTQTPSHQVTQMGQEVILRCVPISNHLYFYWYRQILGQKVEFLVSFYNNEISEKSEIFDDQFSVERPDGSNFTLKIRSTKLEDSAMYFCASSEAGQQNQPQHFGDGTRLSIL.